These T cell receptor beta chains were read from a single sample in a study of tumor and adjacent non-tumor tissue in lung cancer. TCRdb passed the multiplex PCR reads through MiXCR, listing each CDR3 protein once. The sample includes approximately 110,000 distinct CDR3 sequences, about 63% of them seen just once. Sample: distant non-tumor lung tissue. The receptors originated from a man aged 60-69 years with non-small cell lung cancer. Both conserved end residues are part of each CDR3.

v_gene	j_gene	CDR3aa
TRBV12-3/TRBV12-4	TRBJ2-2	CASSFRTSGWAYTAELFF
TRBV7-9	TRBJ1-2	CASSSGQSYRGYTF
TRBV6-2/TRBV6-3	TRBJ1-2	CVSTTTGIYGYTF
TRBV12-3/TRBV12-4	TRBJ1-1	CASSPYRTGNTEAFF
TRBV11-2	TRBJ2-2	CARSSGLAGATNIGELFF
TRBV29-1	TRBJ2-3	CSGGGEYGTDTKYF
TRBV14	TRBJ2-5	CASSQSRGSETQYF
TRBV15	TRBJ2-5	CTTSRAQGTQETQYF
TRBV6-2/TRBV6-3	TRBJ1-1	CASSSESRNTEAFF
TRBV6-2/TRBV6-3	TRBJ1-2	CTNAGTGVGYTF
TRBV11-2	TRBJ1-5	CASSPGAANRGYSNQPQHF
TRBV4-1	TRBJ2-1	CASSPAGAEQFF
TRBV10-2	TRBJ1-4	CASIKAPATNEKLFF
TRBV6-6	TRBJ2-3	CASGSGEDSFYTDTQYF
TRBV6-6	TRBJ2-3	CASSGGSSSTDTQYF
TRBV5-1	TRBJ1-2	CANSPGGSGGYTF
TRBV11-2	TRBJ2-5	CASSVSQVTQYF
TRBV11-2	TRBJ2-5	CTRSPRTSGVGEIQYF